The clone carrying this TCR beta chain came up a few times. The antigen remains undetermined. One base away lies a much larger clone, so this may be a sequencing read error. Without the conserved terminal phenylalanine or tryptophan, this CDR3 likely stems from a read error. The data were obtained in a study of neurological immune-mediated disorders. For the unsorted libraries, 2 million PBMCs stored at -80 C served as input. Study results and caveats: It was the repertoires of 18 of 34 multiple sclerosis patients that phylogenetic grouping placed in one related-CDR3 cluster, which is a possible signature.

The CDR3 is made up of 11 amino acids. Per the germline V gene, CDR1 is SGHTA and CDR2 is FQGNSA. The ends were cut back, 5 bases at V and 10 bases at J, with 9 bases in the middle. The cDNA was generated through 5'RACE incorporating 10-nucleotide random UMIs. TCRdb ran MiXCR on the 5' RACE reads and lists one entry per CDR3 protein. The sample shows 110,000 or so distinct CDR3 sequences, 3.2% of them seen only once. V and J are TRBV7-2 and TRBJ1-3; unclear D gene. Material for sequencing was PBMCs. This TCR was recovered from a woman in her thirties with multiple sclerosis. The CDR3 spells CASSPHTTIYC. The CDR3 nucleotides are TGTGCCAGCAGCCCCCACACGACCATATATTGT.